A single sample gave rise to the 24 T cell receptor beta chains below, sequenced in a study of immune reconstitution after stem cell transplant in scleroderma. MiXCR, applied by TCRdb to the RT-PCR reads, yields one record per CDR3 protein. The repertoire holds some 1,900 distinct CDR3 sequences, with over 3.5% as singletons. The specimen was obtained before or after autologous hematopoietic stem cell transplantation (not recorded which). The receptors here all came from a male donor with systemic sclerosis.

By share of the sample, this clonotype is medium-sized. The gene calls are TRBV20-1 and TRBJ1-5; D is possibly TRBD1 (6 bases). Germline loops: CDR1 DFQATT, CDR2 SNEGSKA (reference sequence). Trimming left V 3 bases short and J 7 bases short, with 13 bases between. This CDR3 spans 13 amino acids. The CDR3 nucleotides are TGCAGTGCTAGTCCGGGGGGCGACCAGCCCCAGCATTTT. It yields the protein CSASPGGDQPQHF.

This clonotype is categorized as medium-sized (0.01 to 0.1%). The chain joins TRBV18 to TRBJ2-1; 8 nucleotides agree with TRBD1. The trim removed 5 bases at V and 9 bases at J, leaving 18 bases unmatched. The CDR3 runs 17 residues. The germline CDR1 and CDR2 sequences are KGHSH and LQKENI. CDR3 nucleotide sequence: TGTGCCAGCTCATCGCAGACCGGGACAGGAGGAAAGGGTGAGCAGTTCTTC. Protein product: CASSSQTGTGGKGEQFF.

This clonotype is categorized as medium-sized. This chain links TRBV29-1 with TRBJ2-3; D gene unclear. Germline V CDR1 and CDR2: SQVTM, ANQGSEA. V lost 5 bases and J 1 base, leaving 10 bases between the germline ends. The CDR3 loop spans 13 amino acids. The chain's CDR3 is CSVPLSRTDTQYF. The CDR3 region has the DNA TGCAGCGTTCCTTTGTCCCGCACAGATACGCAGTATTTT.

This clonotype is judged medium-sized. The genes are TRBV28 and TRBJ1-5; possibly TRBD1 for D (5 bases). CDR3 length: 16 amino acids. Germline CDR1 is MDHEN and CDR2 is SYDVKM. Trimming removed 10 bases from V and 4 bases from J, with 23 bases in between. The DNA for the CDR3 is TGTGCCACCGAAACCCCGGGGGGGGTGGTGAATCAGCCCCAGCATTTT. The encoded protein is CATETPGGVVNQPQHF.

This clonotype is termed medium-sized. This chain uses TRBV11-2 with TRBJ1-1; the D is unclear. CDR1 is SGHAT and CDR2 is FQNNGV in the germline V gene. CDR3 length equals 13 residues. V lost 3 bases and J lost 0, with 5 bases in between. The CDR3 bases are TGTGCCAGCAGCTTTCTCGTGAACACTGAAGCTTTCTTT. Its translation is CASSFLVNTEAFF.

This clonotype was observed a handful of times. A much more abundant neighbour one base away suggests this may be a read error. This chain links TRBV5-1 with TRBJ1-2; TRBD1 aligns across 10 bases. Looked up from germline, CDR1 is SGHRS and CDR2 is YFSETQ. The CDR3 is made up of 15 amino acids. The CDR3 sequence: CASSLDRGELNGYAF. Here the CDR3 DNA reads TGCGCCAGCAGCCTGGACAGGGGGGAACTGAATGGCTACGCCTTC.

This clonotype rates as medium-sized. The chain combines TRBV5-1 with TRBJ2-3; D perhaps matches TRBD1 (6 bases). Germline V gene sequence: CDR1 SGHRS, CDR2 YFSETQ. CDR3 length: 13 residues. V lost 5 bases and J 6 bases, leaving 13 bases between the germline ends. The CDR3 protein is CASSPFRGDTQYF. In DNA form, the CDR3 reads TGCGCCAGCAGTCCCTTTAGGGGGGATACGCAGTATTTT.

Relative to its sample, this clonotype is medium-sized (0.01 to 0.1%). This rearrangement joins TRBV27 to TRBJ2-6, with D uncertain. The germline gives CDR1 MNHEY, CDR2 SMNVEV (reference sequence). The CDR3 totals 13 residues. Trimming took off 6 bases at V and 3 bases at J, with 6 bases between the two ends. CDR3 nucleotide sequence: TGTGCCAGCAGCCGTCTTGGGGCCAACGTCCTGACTTTC. Amino acids: CASSRLGANVLTF.

This clonotype is medium-sized. The chain uses TRBV11-3 and TRBJ2-5; D may be TRBD2 (6 bases). V lost 7 bases to trimming and J lost 5 bases, with 14 bases between them. Germline-derived CDR1 and CDR2 are SGHNT and YENEEA. This CDR3 is 13 amino acids long. For the CDR3, the DNA is TGTGCCAGCAAGGGCGGAGGGGCGGAGACCCAGTACTTC. This encodes CASKGGGAETQYF.

In this sample, this clonotype is medium-sized (0.01 to 0.1%). The gene calls are TRBV29-1 and TRBJ2-7; TRBD2 is a possible D gene (7 bases). This CDR3 spans 13 amino acids. The germline gives CDR1 SQVTM, CDR2 ANQGSEA. V was trimmed by 5 bases and J by 3 bases, leaving 14 bases between them. The CDR3 sequence is CSVRGGYHYEQYF. DNA of the CDR3: TGCAGCGTTCGCGGGGGCTACCACTACGAGCAGTACTTC.

The J gene is TRBJ2-5, the V gene TRBV29-1; D possibly uses TRBD1 or TRBD2 (6 bases each). The germline V and J ends were trimmed by 4 bases and 7 bases, with 22 bases remaining between them. The germline CDR1 and CDR2 sequences are SQVTM and ANQGSEA. The CDR3 runs to 15 residues. The CDR3 loop reads CSVVLPGAGSRTQYF. CDR3 in DNA: TGCAGCGTTGTGTTGCCGGGGGCTGGCTCACGGACCCAGTACTTC.

This clonotype is deemed medium-sized. The chain uses TRBV20-1 and TRBJ1-5; TRBD1 matches 9 bases. V gave up 8 bases and J gave up 5 bases; unmatched junction bases: 7. CDR3 size: 13 residues. The germline V gene has CDR1 DFQATT and CDR2 SNEGSKA (reference sequence). CDR3 in DNA: TGCAGTACCACAGGGGGCCTTGATCAGCCCCAGCATTTT. Translation gives CSTTGGLDQPQHF.

By share of the sample, this clonotype is medium-sized. The rearrangement links TRBV4-1 to TRBJ2-7; weak D call: TRBD2 (5 bases). Germline CDR1 MGHRA, CDR2 YSYEKL. The CDR3 totals 15 residues. Trimming removed 3 bases at V and 3 bases at J, with 15 bases between. CDR3 nucleotide sequence: TGCGCCAGCAGCCAGGAGCCTAGCTCGAGCTACGAGCAGTACTTC. It is translated as CASSQEPSSSYEQYF.

By proportion, this clonotype is medium-sized. The chain has TRBV7-2 and TRBJ2-5, with 9 bases matching TRBD2. Germline V gives CDR1 SGHTA, CDR2 FQGNSA. The J segment lost 3 bases and the V segment lost 4 bases, leaving 12 bases of the junction unmatched. This CDR3 is 17 amino acids long. The CDR3 DNA reads as TGTGCCAGCAGCTCGTACCTTGGGGCGGGGGGGGAAGAGACCCAGTACTTC. Its translation is CASSSYLGAGGEETQYF.

This clonotype is medium-sized (0.01 to 0.1%) in the sample. V and J are TRBV5-6 and TRBJ1-4, with TRBD1 matching 7 bases. The CDR3 contains 15 residues. Germline loops: CDR1 SGHDT, CDR2 YYEEEE. J lost 3 bases, V lost 3 bases, and 5 bases had no gene match. The CDR3 region is CASSSTGRANEKLFF. The CDR3, as DNA: TGTGCCAGCAGCTCGACAGGGAGGGCTAATGAAAAACTGTTTTTT.

By share, this clonotype ranks as medium-sized. This chain connects TRBV5-1 to TRBJ2-3; 8 bases line up with TRBD2. Germline CDR1 SGHRS, CDR2 YFSETQ. V dropped 7 bases and J dropped 0; count of bases not matched to a gene: 7. This CDR3 is 15 amino acids long. CDR3 protein: CASLEIAGSTDTQYF. CDR3 nucleotides: TGCGCCAGCCTGGAGATAGCGGGGAGCACAGATACGCAGTATTTT.

Sample share makes this clonotype medium-sized. The chain has TRBV20-1 and TRBJ2-7, with 7 positions matching TRBD1. The V gene's germline CDR1 is DFQATT and CDR2 SNEGSKA (reference sequence). This CDR3 has 13 residues. With V trimmed by 5 bases and J by 3 bases, 7 bases remained unmatched. The CDR3 protein is CSAPGQTNYEQYF. The CDR3 coding sequence is TGCAGTGCTCCGGGACAGACAAACTACGAGCAGTACTTC.

This clonotype is medium-sized in the sample. The chain employs TRBV3-1 and TRBJ2-3; TRBD2 agrees at 11 bases. Germline-derived CDR1 and CDR2 are LGHDT and YNNKEL (reference sequence). CDR3 length: 16 residues. V lost 3 bases to trimming and J lost 4 bases; unmatched junction nucleotides: 6. The DNA for the CDR3 is TGTGCCAGCAGCCATAGCGGGAGGGCTTTCGCAGATACGCAGTATTTT. Its protein is CASSHSGRAFADTQYF.

This clonotype is termed medium-sized. The chain joins TRBV29-1 to TRBJ2-3; 10 nucleotides match TRBD2. This CDR3 is 17 amino acids long. The V gene's germline CDR1 is SQVTM and CDR2 ANQGSEA. The V gene end was trimmed by 3 bases and the J gene end by 3 bases; junction bases not matched to a gene: 12. CDR3 region: CSVDGAGGPRWTDTQYF. CDR3 coding DNA: TGCAGCGTTGACGGAGCGGGAGGGCCACGGTGGACAGATACGCAGTATTTT.

By sample fraction, this clonotype is medium-sized. The chain recombines TRBV5-6 with TRBJ1-4; no reliable D call. Between the trimmed V and J ends, which lost 3 bases and 0 bases, there was a span of 9 bases. Germline CDR1 is SGHDT and CDR2 is YYEEEE. CDR3 size: 15 residues. The CDR3 nucleotides read TGTGCCAGCAGCTCCCCGGGGACAACTAATGAAAAACTGTTTTTT. This translates into CASSSPGTTNEKLFF. Combining the CDR3 with reference TRBV5-6 and TRBJ1-4 gives the whole variable domain DAGVTQSPTHLIKTRGQQVTLRCSPKSGHDTVSWYQQALGQGPQFIFQYYEEEERQRGNFPDRFSGHQFPNYSSELNVNALLLGDSALYLCASSSPGTTNEKLFFGSGTQLSVL.

This clonotype is labeled medium-sized. The chain employs TRBV7-2 and TRBJ2-7; D might be TRBD1 (6 bases). The CDR3 extends over 15 amino acids. The germline V gene encodes CDR1 SGHTA and CDR2 FQGNSA. Trimming took 0 bases from V and 2 from J, leaving 11 bases between them. The CDR3 DNA reads as TGTGCCAGCAGCTTAGCGGGGGCCCCAGCCTACGAGCAGTACTTC. It encodes CASSLAGAPAYEQYF.

This clonotype is medium-sized (0.01 to 0.1%) by share. This chain links TRBV12-3 or TRBV12-4 with TRBJ2-5; D is ambiguous. This CDR3 contains 11 residues. The V end lost 6 bases, the J end lost 2 bases, and 4 bases lay between the germline ends. CDR3: CASSRQETQYF. The CDR3, as DNA: TGTGCCAGCAGCCGACAAGAGACCCAGTACTTC.

This clonotype counts as medium-sized. The rearrangement uses TRBV29-1 and TRBJ1-1, with a possible D match to TRBD1 (6 bases). This CDR3 is 10 amino acids long. Germline CDR1 reads SQVTM; CDR2 reads ANQGSEA. The V end was cut by 5 bases, the J end by 7 bases, with 8 bases between. CDR3 bases: TGCAGCGTTAGGACAGTTGAAGCTTTCTTT. This translates into CSVRTVEAFF.

By sample share, this clonotype is large. The chain has TRBV15 and TRBJ2-7, with D possibly being TRBD2 (5 bases). This CDR3 region has 14 residues. The V end was cut by 6 bases, the J end by 0 bases, with 12 bases between. The germline gives CDR1 LNHNV, CDR2 YYDKDF (reference sequence). The CDR3 nucleotides are TGTGCCACCAGGGAAGGACTGAACTCCTACGAGCAGTACTTC. Protein: CATREGLNSYEQYF.